These 26 T cell receptor beta chains came from one sample sequenced in a study of shared clonotypes between healthy human individuals (dated by TCRdb to about 2020). Receptor amplification or capture employed the immunoSEQ multiplex PCR assay. TCRdb stores this immuneACCESS table with in-frame sequences only. Part of the clones is absent; in the studies checked, under half of the shortfall reflects unresolved V genes, and no reason is known for the rest. The table for this sample lists approximately 720,000 clones; just over 90% of them were counted only once. In total, the top ten clones hold approximately 24% of the sample. CD8 naive samples were CD45RO-negative cells positively selected for CCR7, giving a CD45RA+CCR7+ population that excluded TemRA cells. Sequenced sample: naive CD8+ T cells sorted from blood. Sample cell subset or site, as interpreted from the label and publication: CD45RA+CCR7+. The receptor set was obtained from a young man in good health.

The chain is built from TRBV27 and TRBJ2-7, with 11 bases lining up with TRBD1. V lost 6 bases, J lost 4 bases, and 14 bases stayed unmatched. Germline V gene lookup returns CDR1 MNHEY and CDR2 SMNVEV (reference sequence). The CDR3 runs to 17 residues. For the CDR3, the DNA is TGTGCCAGCAGCCAGAAGGGGATGGGACAGGGGGATTACGAGCAGTACTTC. Translated, it gives CASSQKGMGQGDYEQYF.

The chain links TRBV5-1 to TRBJ1-1; D unresolved. Trimming removed 4 bases at V and 7 bases at J, with 8 bases between. The CDR3 sequence is 11 residues long. Germline V gene sequence: CDR1 SGHRS, CDR2 YFSETQ. The CDR3 sequence is CASSRRFEAFF. The CDR3 region has the DNA TGCGCCAGCAGCCGACGGTTTGAAGCTTTCTTT.

The gene calls are TRBV27 and TRBJ1-2, with unresolved D. Germline V lookup: CDR1 MNHEY, CDR2 SMNVEV (reference sequence). The V end was cut by 6 bases, the J end by 8 bases, with 22 bases between. The CDR3 is 15 residues long. CDR3 residues: CASSPTRGTRWGYTF. The CDR3 nucleotides are TGTGCCAGCAGCCCCACCCGCGGAACGCGGTGGGGCTACACCTTC.

This chain connects TRBV7-9 to TRBJ2-2, with 9 bases lining up with TRBD2. After removal of 5 bases from V and 0 bases from J, the junction contained 7 bases not matched to a gene. The CDR3 has 17 residues. The germline CDR1 and CDR2 sequences are SEHNR and FQNEAQ (reference sequence). The CDR3 protein is CASSPTRLAANTGELFF. The CDR3 DNA is TGTGCCAGCAGCCCAACCCGACTAGCGGCGAACACCGGGGAGCTGTTTTTT.

V and J are TRBV7-9 and TRBJ2-5, with 9 bases identical to TRBD1. The CDR3 runs to 12 residues. Germline CDR1 and CDR2: SEHNR and FQNEAQ (reference sequence). V lost 8 bases and J lost 2; bases outside the gene matches: 0. The CDR3 loop is CASGQGQETQYF. The CDR3 DNA reads TGTGCCAGCGGACAGGGGCAAGAGACCCAGTACTTC.

The chain uses TRBV9 and TRBJ1-1; D possibly corresponds to TRBD1 (5 bases). Germline-derived CDR1 and CDR2 are SGDLS and YYNGEE. Between the trimmed V and J ends, which lost 4 bases and 6 bases, there was a span of 31 bases. The CDR3 loop spans 19 amino acids. CDR3 sequence (DNA): TGTGCCAGCAGCCCCGGGAGAGGGGAGGGGTCCAAGCCCACCGCTGAAGCTTTCTTT. It specifies CASSPGRGEGSKPTAEAFF.

The gene calls are TRBV7-9 and TRBJ2-7; 11 bases agree with TRBD2. The germline V gene encodes CDR1 SEHNR and CDR2 FQNEAQ (reference sequence). The J segment lost 5 bases and the V segment lost 5 bases, leaving 8 bases of the junction unmatched. The CDR3 covers 15 residues. CDR3: CASSPTSGKDNEQYF. The CDR3 DNA follows: TGTGCCAGCAGCCCGACTAGCGGGAAGGATAACGAGCAGTACTTC.

The V call is TRBV29-1, the J call TRBJ1-2; a weak D match, TRBD1 (5 bases). From germline, CDR1 is SQVTM and CDR2 ANQGSEA. V was cut by 7 bases and J by 3 bases, with 18 bases left in between. There are 14 residues in the CDR3. Here the CDR3 DNA reads TGCAGCGCCGTGACAGAAGGCCTCGACTATGGCTACACCTTC. It encodes CSAVTEGLDYGYTF. The full variable domain, its missing parts supplied by reference TRBV29-1 and TRBJ1-2, is SAVISQKPSRDICQRGTSLTIQCQVDSQVTMMFWYRQQPGQSLTLIATANQGSEATYESGFVIDKFPISRPNLTFSTLTVSNMSPEDSSIYLCSAVTEGLDYGYTFGSGTRLTVV.

V and J are TRBV29-1 and TRBJ1-2; D gene ambiguous. Per the germline V gene, CDR1 is SQVTM and CDR2 is ANQGSEA. This CDR3 spans 15 amino acids. V was clipped by 3 bases and J by 4 bases, with 18 bases between them. CDR3 sequence reads: CSVDDYIGRPYGYTF. The CDR3 nucleotides are TGCAGCGTTGACGATTATATAGGACGGCCCTATGGCTACACCTTC.

The gene calls are TRBV27 and TRBJ2-3; tentative D call: TRBD2 (6 bases). V was shortened by 5 bases and J by 2 bases, with 14 bases between the two germline ends. The CDR3 covers 15 residues. Germline CDR1 is MNHEY and CDR2 is SMNVEV (reference sequence). CDR3 nucleotide sequence: TGTGCCAGCAGTACGCGGGGTAGACCCACAGATACGCAGTATTTT. This encodes CASSTRGRPTDTQYF.

The sample holds many counts of this clone. The chain has TRBV27 and TRBJ2-7, with 7 bases fitting TRBD1. V gave up 3 bases and J gave up 3 bases; unmatched junction bases: 11. Germline-derived CDR1 and CDR2 are MNHEY and SMNVEV (reference sequence). This CDR3 contains 16 residues. DNA of the CDR3: TGTGCCAGCAGTTTCGTTAATCAACAGGGGAGCTACGAGCAGTACTTC. This codes for CASSFVNQQGSYEQYF.

The chain joins TRBV29-1 to TRBJ2-3, with 10 positions matching TRBD2. Germline CDR1 is SQVTM and CDR2 is ANQGSEA. The CDR3 spans 13 residues. Germline trimming cut 4 bases from V and 5 bases from J; bases unmatched to any gene: 3. The CDR3 reads CSVVLAGGDTQYF. Written as DNA, the CDR3 is TGCAGCGTTGTTTTAGCGGGAGGAGATACGCAGTATTTT.

The chain links TRBV5-6 to TRBJ1-1, with 7 bases lining up with TRBD1. The CDR3 has 13 amino acids. With V trimmed by 4 bases and J by 1 base, 1 base remained unmatched. CDR1 is SGHDT, CDR2 YYEEEE, per germline. In nucleotides, the CDR3 is TGTGCCAGCAGCAGGACAGGGAACACTGAAGCTTTCTTT. Its protein is CASSRTGNTEAFF.

V usage is TRBV19 and J usage is TRBJ2-1; D is ambiguous. Per the germline V gene, CDR1 is LNHDA and CDR2 is SQIVND (reference sequence). V was clipped by 6 bases and J by 2 bases, with 17 bases between them. The CDR3 is made up of 16 amino acids. This chain's CDR3 is CASSLLSGDPYNEQFF. Here the CDR3 DNA reads TGTGCCAGTAGCCTACTATCGGGTGATCCCTACAATGAGCAGTTCTTC.

This clone appeared a single time. Additional DNA sequences in this sample encode the identical CDR3. V is TRBV27 and J is TRBJ1-1, with 9 bases aligning to TRBD1. The CDR3 is 15 amino acids. Germline V lookup: CDR1 MNHEY, CDR2 SMNVEV (reference sequence). V gave up 5 bases and J gave up 0 bases; unmatched junction bases: 4. The chain's CDR3 is CASSPRTGVNTEAFF. The CDR3 DNA follows: TGTGCCAGCAGTCCGAGGACAGGGGTGAACACTGAAGCTTTCTTT.

This clone was observed once. This chain links TRBV21-1 with TRBJ1-1; the table assigns TRBD1, which was not confirmed against the DNA. TRBV21-1 is marked as a pseudogene. This CDR3 contains 13 residues. This CDR3 is CASDRGRRTEAFF. CDR3 coding DNA: TGTGCCAGCGACAGGGGGCGGAGAACTGAAGCTTTCTTT.

This clone was seen just once. The chain has TRBV29-1 and TRBJ2-1; tentative D call: TRBD2 (5 bases). The germline V and J ends were trimmed by 6 bases and 8 bases, with 20 bases remaining between them. The CDR3 consists of 14 residues. Germline V lookup: CDR1 SQVTM, CDR2 ANQGSEA. The CDR3 nucleotides read TGCAGCGTAGAGGGCCCGACCGCCACCGATGAGCAGTTCTTC. It codes for CSVEGPTATDEQFF.

The J gene is TRBJ2-1, the V gene TRBV5-4; D is uncertain. Trimming left V 2 bases short and J 5 bases short, with 5 bases between. The CDR3 has 12 amino acids. Germline V gene data show CDR1 as SGHNT and CDR2 as YYREEE (reference sequence). In DNA form, the CDR3 reads TGTGCCAGCAGCTTTTTGGACAATGAGCAGTTCTTC. It encodes CASSFLDNEQFF.

The V call is TRBV11-2, the J call TRBJ2-5; the D is unclear. From germline, CDR1 is SGHAT and CDR2 FQNNGV. The CDR3 spans 14 residues. V shed 6 bases and J shed 3 bases, with 14 bases lying between them. The CDR3 DNA is TGTGCCAGCAGGGCAAGATACTCGGAAGAGACCCAGTACTTC. Encoded protein: CASRARYSEETQYF.

The rearrangement joins TRBV27 to TRBJ2-3; no clear D. Trimming took off 4 bases at V and 3 bases at J, with 17 bases between the two ends. This CDR3 contains 16 residues. In germline, CDR1 is MNHEY, CDR2 SMNVEV (reference sequence). This CDR3 reads CASSWSVSGRTDTQYF. CDR3 sequence (DNA): TGTGCCAGCAGTTGGTCTGTGTCCGGTCGGACAGATACGCAGTATTTT.

The chain employs TRBV10-3 and TRBJ2-7; possibly TRBD2 for D (5 bases). There are 16 residues in the CDR3. V was shortened by 3 bases and J by 2 bases, with 17 bases between the two germline ends. Germline V gene data show CDR1 as ENHRY and CDR2 as SYGVKD. In nucleotides, the CDR3 is TGTGCCATCAGTGATGGTCGAGGGAATTGGGCCTACGAGCAGTACTTC. Protein sequence: CAISDGRGNWAYEQYF.

This clone was recorded once. The sample holds other DNA sequences that translate to the same CDR3. The chain combines TRBV27 with TRBJ2-7; 9 bases align to TRBD2. This CDR3 has 14 residues. CDR1 is MNHEY and CDR2 is SMNVEV in the germline V gene (reference sequence). Trimming took 6 bases from V and 3 from J; bases not matched to a gene: 6. In nucleotides, the CDR3 is TGTGCCAGCAGGCCCGGACTAGCGAACTACGAGCAGTACTTC. It translates to CASRPGLANYEQYF.

The rearrangement joins TRBV5-1 to TRBJ2-7; 7 bases align to TRBD1. The CDR3 totals 15 residues. V dropped 3 bases and J dropped 3; count of bases not matched to a gene: 9. Germline lookup yields CDR1 SGHRS and CDR2 YFSETQ. CDR3 coding DNA: TGCGCCAGCAGCTATGACCGGGACAGCTACTACGAGCAGTACTTC. Amino acid sequence: CASSYDRDSYYEQYF. Looking up the rest from reference TRBV5-1 and TRBJ2-7 gives the full variable domain: KAGVTQTPRYLIKTRGQQVTLSCSPISGHRSVSWYQQTPGQGLQFLFEYFSETQRNKGNFPGRFSGRQFSNSRSEMNVSTLELGDSALYLCASSYDRDSYYEQYFGPGTRLTVT.

This chain uses TRBV29-1 with TRBJ2-7; 7 positions agree with TRBD2. The CDR3 has 14 residues. V gave up 1 base and J gave up 7 bases; unmatched junction bases: 10. Germline assignment: CDR1 SQVTM and CDR2 ANQGSEA. CDR3 bases: TGCAGCGTTGAAGCGGGAGGTACGGCGGGGGAGCAGTACTTC. Amino acids: CSVEAGGTAGEQYF.

The J gene is TRBJ2-3, the V gene TRBV9, with no clear D. The V and J ends lost 3 bases and 3 bases respectively, with 11 bases between them. Per germline, CDR1 SGDLS and CDR2 YYNGEE. The CDR3 covers 14 residues. This CDR3 reads CASSGLRRTDTQYF. The CDR3 DNA is TGTGCCAGCAGCGGACTTCGTAGGACAGATACGCAGTATTTT.

The chain couples TRBV5-5 to TRBJ2-1, with D uncertain. Trimming cost V 0 bases and J 2 bases, with 6 bases left between them. The CDR3 length is 14 residues. Germline V gene lookup returns CDR1 SGHKS and CDR2 YYEKEE (reference sequence). Written as DNA, the CDR3 is TGTGCCAGCAGCTTGGACAGTCCCTACAATGAGCAGTTCTTC. Protein sequence: CASSLDSPYNEQFF.